This record covers a single TCR beta chain. What this receptor recognizes is not known. No per-base quality is available; no much larger clone lies one base away. Other DNA sequences in the sample encode the same CDR3. The data are from a study of beta chain features in type 1 diabetes (dated by TCRdb to 2017 to 2018). Notes on the research overall: Patients and healthy donors did not differ in mean age, gender distribution, total cell number or subset yield. A total of 107,917,701 sorted cells were examined across all samples, and the number of cells per subset was strongly correlated with RNA yield. The study compared TCRB repertoires of sorted circulating CD4+ T cell subsets between recently diagnosed type 1 diabetes patients and matched healthy donors. Whereas all 30 or so donors provided naive and central memory subsets, regulatory and stem cell-like memory subsets were isolated from just 8 patients and about 8 healthy donors. The paper's findings and limits, for the study overall: The naive, central memory and regulatory TCRB repertoires appeared to resemble one another more closely among patients than among healthy donors. Because the HLA sub-analyses included only small numbers of individuals, any influence of HLA type on TCRB rearrangement was left unresolved. PCR might favor shorter templates, but patient and control samples were amplified and corrected together, so any skew would affect both groups equally. Because cDNA rather than genomic DNA was sequenced, highly expressing activated cells could have been over-represented, although no difference in activation and CD3 levels was found between groups. Type 1 diabetes patients showed a moderate but significant shortening of TCRB CDR3 length in all four CD4+ subsets. Fewer insertions and more nucleotide deletions at VDJ recombination sites were observed in patients with type 1 diabetes, implying thymic rearrangement abnormalities.

The entire amount of isolated RNA was reverse transcribed using the High Capacity cDNA Reverse Transcription Kit, so the sequenced TCRB transcripts were expressed ones. Deep immunoSEQ sequencing was applied to naive, central memory and regulatory T cell samples, giving an average of around 3.4 million total reads per sample. Sorted cells were lysed in RLT buffer, and RNA was extracted using DNase-treated RNeasy Micro or Mini kits according to cell number. To prevent cross-contamination, each cell subset was processed individually, whereas patient and healthy donor samples were processed jointly. The immunoSEQ multiplex PCR was used to amplify TCRB sequences from cDNA, generating 87-bp fragments that spanned the CDR3 region. Sequencing of the amplicons was performed on the Illumina HiSeq platform. The authors' analysis ran thus. Synthetic template baselines were used to correct PCR bias computationally, reads within Hamming distance 2 were collapsed, and singletons that could not be merged were discarded. Reads were aligned to IMGT to assign V, D and J genes, CDR3 length, and insertions or deletions at six rearrangement sites. Clonotype counts were normalized to sorted cell number within each subset before computing true diversity and Gini coefficients with the tcR R package. Repertoire sharing was quantified using the overlap coefficient calculated on TCRB nucleotide sequences. TCRdb limited this immuneACCESS table to in-frame rearrangements with V and J called. A share of clones is missing; checked studies link under half to unresolved V genes, and the rest is unexplained. The V and J calls and clone size are taken from that table; D and trimming were inferred from the DNA. Across this sample there are around 200,000 clones, with roughly an eighth seen only once. The ten largest make up about 0.59% of the sample.

The CDR3 starts with the cysteine, ends with the phenylalanine, and has 15 residues. Only CDR3 DNA remains: 45 bases, in frame from the first base. V is pruned by 5 bases and J by 2 bases, leaving 6 bases of the junction without a gene match. CDR1 and CDR2 are drawn from the germline V gene (reference sequence): SEHNR, FQNEAQ. Each donor gave one peripheral blood draw, averaging around 0.11 L, which was collected into heparinised tubes. A BD FACSAria II was used to sort naive, central memory, regulatory and stem cell-like memory CD4+ T cells with a panel that included CD45RO, CCR7, CD25, CD127, CD95 and CD27. All sorted populations exceeded 95% purity. PBMCs were separated immediately by Lymphoprep density gradient centrifugation and were stained directly, without being cultured. To minimize batch effects, samples were stained and sorted in pairs, one healthy donor with one patient per experiment.

The sequenced material came from central memory CD4+ T cells from blood. This sequence originates from a woman aged 18 to 35 in good health. The rearranged segments are TRBV7-9 and TRBJ2-3; a stretch of 8 junction bases matches TRBD2. In nucleotide form, the sequence is TGTGCCAGCAGCCTCCTAGCGGGCCTCACAGATACGCAGTATTTT. Its amino acids are CASSLLAGLTDTQYF.